This record concerns one T cell receptor (beta chain) sequence. The data were obtained in a study of blood T cell repertoires in COVID-19. Study in general: Samples representing acute and convalescent COVID-19 were sourced from the United States, Italy and Spain. Sample material is recorded as cDNA or gDNA derived from T cells, B-cell-depleted T cells, or PBMCs.

The V gene's germline CDR1 is GTSNPN and CDR2 SVGIG (reference sequence). The CDR3 runs 13 residues. Trimming cost V 1 base and J 7 bases; bases outside gene matches: 3. The authors' processing: Estimation of nucleated cell counts was performed using reference gene primer amplification. Generated by immunoSEQ multiplex PCR, the TCRdb table keeps only in-frame clones and is missing some. V and J calls plus clone size are reproduced from that table; the DNA served to infer D and trimming. The table shows over 120,000 clones, with over 75% occurring only once. The material sequenced was peripheral blood. This clonotype was sampled from a human donor in a cohort sampled during active COVID-19. This chain joins TRBV30 and TRBJ2-1; 8 bases map to TRBD1. CDR3 nucleotides: TGTGCCTGGAGTGGGAACAGGGGGAATGAGCAGTTCTTC. This sequence encodes CAWSGNRGNEQFF.